This is a list of T cell receptor beta chains from one sample in a study of T-cell memory formation after mild COVID-19. TCRdb re-derived calls from the 5' RACE reads in MiXCR, one entry per CDR3 protein. The table lists fewer than 650,000 distinct CDR3 sequences, 17% of them singletons. The sample was PBMCs or a T cell subset sorted from them (not recorded which). The receptors were sampled from an adult woman who had mild COVID-19 (a few samples of this study predate the infection). Cell type and time point are not known. CDR3s leave out the opening cysteine and the closing phenylalanine or tryptophan. The D gene is left open where the match is weak. Not every row has a clone size; where given, it reads once, few, many or a size class.

TRBJ2-7,TRBV27,few,TRBD2,ASSIGLGYEQY
TRBJ2-3,TRBV10-3,NA,TRBD2,AIRAGLAESTDTQY
TRBJ2-5,TRBV12-3/TRBV12-4,NA,TRBD1,ASSWGTGRSETQY
TRBJ1-6,TRBV6-4,NA,NA,ASSEGRGNAYNSPLH
TRBJ2-7,TRBV11-3,NA,NA,ASSLDGGGSSYEQY
TRBJ2-3,TRBV6-5,few,TRBD2,ASSYGGRGKDTQY
TRBJ1-1,TRBV30,few,NA,AWSRLVWDTEAF
TRBJ2-7,TRBV5-1,few,TRBD1,ASSAGTGSSYEQY
TRBJ2-3,TRBV7-3,NA,NA,ASSPTGRRGTDTQY
TRBJ2-1,TRBV7-9,NA,NA,AFATSSYNEQF
TRBJ2-7,TRBV4-1,once,TRBD2,ASSPRLSGETYEQY
TRBJ2-1,TRBV3-1,NA,TRBD2,ASSQGWSGSYNEQF
TRBJ2-5,TRBV6-6,NA,TRBD1,ASRNRDRGQETQY
TRBJ2-7,TRBV20-1,NA,TRBD2,SANPGLGSYEQY
TRBJ2-3,TRBV9,few,TRBD2,ASSLLAGSDTQY
TRBJ1-3,TRBV5-1,few,NA,ASSSSGPSGNTIY
TRBJ2-5,TRBV10-3,few,TRBD2,AISDSGGLQETQY
TRBJ2-3,TRBV5-1,few,NA,ASSPPVADTQY
TRBJ1-5,TRBV24-1,few,NA,ATSDYSNQPQH
TRBJ2-5,TRBV2,once,TRBD2,ASTRGTSGVETQY
TRBJ2-3,TRBV6-2/TRBV6-3,few,NA,ASKRGGGSSTDTQY
TRBJ2-3,TRBV7-7,NA,NA,ASSLGPSQGDTQY
TRBJ1-1,TRBV6-5,few,NA,ATTRAGPTEAF
TRBJ1-5,TRBV30,NA,TRBD1,AWSVGQGDNQPQH
TRBJ1-2,TRBV6-6,many,NA,ASSYSDRNYGYT
TRBJ2-5,TRBV3-1,NA,NA,ASSTFGGPSETQY
TRBJ2-1,TRBV4-3,many,TRBD2,ASSQDNGRADGSYNEQF
TRBJ1-2,TRBV18,NA,NA,ASSPTIDQMAYGYT
TRBJ2-3,TRBV24-1,few,TRBD2,ATSDSSWTSGSRGDTQY
TRBJ2-1,TRBV5-5,few,TRBD2,ASSFSLAGVPEQF
TRBJ2-7,TRBV11-1,NA,TRBD1,ASSLRGGASLYEQY
TRBJ1-5,TRBV21-1,NA,NA,ASSKGGVWNQPQH
TRBJ2-7,TRBV4-1,few,NA,ASSQDQPGASEQY
TRBJ2-1,TRBV6-6,few,NA,ASTKGGYEQF
TRBJ2-7,TRBV19,few,NA,ASSGPETGGYEQY
TRBJ1-2,TRBV7-8,NA,NA,ASSLQGSGGYT
TRBJ2-3,TRBV2,few,NA,ASSQDASTDTQY
TRBJ2-1,TRBV2,few,NA,ASTWDGYNEQF
TRBJ1-4,TRBV7-9,NA,NA,ASSSTRLMYEKLF
TRBJ2-5,TRBV7-8,NA,NA,ASSIAPPTQETQY
TRBJ2-1,TRBV27,NA,NA,ASSPLDRYDEQF
TRBJ1-2,TRBV4-1,few,NA,ASSQDGDGPYGYT
TRBJ1-2,TRBV12-3/TRBV12-4,few,TRBD1,ASSPRTGSIGYT
TRBJ1-1,TRBV9,NA,NA,ASSVEGGHTEAF
TRBJ2-3,TRBV7-8,many,TRBD2,ASSFLLAGGHFGSDTQY
TRBJ2-7,TRBV4-3,NA,NA,ASSQARISYEQY
TRBJ1-3,TRBV12-3/TRBV12-4,few,NA,ASTLVRSGNTIY
TRBJ2-1,TRBV24-1,NA,TRBD2,APGRVTSGRARYNEQF
TRBJ2-5,TRBV6-5,few,TRBD2,ASRPSGSRETQY
TRBJ2-7,TRBV4-3,NA,TRBD2,ASSQELAGGSEQY
TRBJ1-5,TRBV2,few,NA,ASSEQPAGNQPQH
TRBJ2-2,TRBV20-1,few,TRBD2,SARRAGPRRFGGELF
TRBJ1-2,TRBV25-1,NA,NA,ASSDPLGTDYGYT
TRBJ1-1,TRBV29-1,few,NA,SASTGSGTEAF
TRBJ2-1,TRBV20-1,NA,TRBD2,SANPRGSGSVHEQF